A few counts support the clone carrying this T cell receptor beta chain. The CDR3 contains 14 residues. Germline V lookup: CDR1 WNHNN, CDR2 SYGVQD (reference sequence). Trimming stripped 5 bases from V and 2 bases from J, with 13 bases between. The data were taken from a study of identical twins. One entry per CDR3 protein, called by TCRdb with MiXCR from the 5' RACE reads. The sample yields about 570,000 distinct CDR3 sequences, 7.5% to 10% seen once. These data were also filed under a second study, of yellow fever vaccine responses in identical twins.

The sample taken for sequencing was PBMCs. The clonotype comes from a woman aged 18 to 35 in good health. The chain recombines TRBV10-1 with TRBJ2-7, with D possibly being TRBD1 (6 bases). The CDR3 DNA sequence: TGCGCCAGCAGTACCGGGACACAAACCTACGAGCAGTACTTC. Protein sequence: CASSTGTQTYEQYF.